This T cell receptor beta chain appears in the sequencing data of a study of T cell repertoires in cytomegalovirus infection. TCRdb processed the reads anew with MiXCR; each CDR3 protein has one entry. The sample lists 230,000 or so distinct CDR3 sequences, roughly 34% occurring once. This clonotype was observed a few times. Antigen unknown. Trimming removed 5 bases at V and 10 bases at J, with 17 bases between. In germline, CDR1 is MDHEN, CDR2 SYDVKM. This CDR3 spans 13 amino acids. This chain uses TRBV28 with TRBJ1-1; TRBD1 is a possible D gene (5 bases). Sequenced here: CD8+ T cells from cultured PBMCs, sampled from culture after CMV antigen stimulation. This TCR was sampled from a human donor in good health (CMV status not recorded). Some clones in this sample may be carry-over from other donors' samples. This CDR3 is CASSPFNPGPAFF. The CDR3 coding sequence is TGTGCCAGCAGTCCCTTTAATCCAGGGCCAGCTTTCTTT.